The entry below gives a single TCR beta chain sequence along with its context. This clonotype came up many times. Its recognized antigen is unknown. The input lacks base qualities; no much larger clone sits a single base away. The sequencer was an Illumina HiSeq 1500. Through fastp at Q25 and MiXCR, TCRdb rebuilt clones from the public reads, retaining in-frame beta chains. Each entry merges the rows of one CDR3 protein and shows their most common DNA and genes. This sample is represented by around 800,000 distinct CDR3 sequences; 30% to 35% of them were singletons. The ten largest account for 9.5% to 15% of the sample. The sample comes from a study of T cell repertoires in cytomegalovirus infection (dated by TCRdb to the late 2010s). In terms of the full investigation: Recently identified HLA-C-restricted CMV epitopes, whose presentation resists viral immunomodulation, were targeted by peptide stimulations together with well-studied HLA-B-restricted epitopes. Because public TCR beta signatures pointed to carriage of CMV infection together with the matching HLA type, the HLA type of each donor mattered for the analysis.

Including cysteine and phenylalanine, the CDR3 has 16 amino acids. Only the CDR3 region is kept as DNA, spanning 48 bases read in frame from base 1. Via the germline V gene, CDR1 is SGHVS and CDR2 FNYEAQ. V lost 2 bases and J lost 3 bases; the stretch between them is 15 bases long. General conclusions and limits of the study: Cumulative frequency of public TCR beta family members discriminated carriers of CMV infection plus the relevant HLA type in this cohort and an independent approximately 340-donor cohort. The ex vivo response was dominated by HLA-C-restricted CMV-specific TCR beta clonotypes, which also provided the single most frequent clonotype in two of eight donors.

Taken with the paper, the label for treatment or condition translates to: in vitro stimulation with specific CMV peptide epitopes to enrich CMV-specific T cells. This receptor was identified in a human donor in good health (CMV status not recorded). Some clones in this sample may be carry-over from other donors' samples. Sequencing used cultured CD8+ T cells from PBMCs, obtained from culture after CMV antigen stimulation. The chain was built from TRBV7-6 and TRBJ2-3; TRBD1 is a weak D gene call, 6 bases matching. CDR3 reads: CASSLIGFDRTDTQYF. At the DNA level, the sequence is TGTGCCAGCAGCTTAATCGGTTTCGACAGGACAGATACGCAGTATTTT.